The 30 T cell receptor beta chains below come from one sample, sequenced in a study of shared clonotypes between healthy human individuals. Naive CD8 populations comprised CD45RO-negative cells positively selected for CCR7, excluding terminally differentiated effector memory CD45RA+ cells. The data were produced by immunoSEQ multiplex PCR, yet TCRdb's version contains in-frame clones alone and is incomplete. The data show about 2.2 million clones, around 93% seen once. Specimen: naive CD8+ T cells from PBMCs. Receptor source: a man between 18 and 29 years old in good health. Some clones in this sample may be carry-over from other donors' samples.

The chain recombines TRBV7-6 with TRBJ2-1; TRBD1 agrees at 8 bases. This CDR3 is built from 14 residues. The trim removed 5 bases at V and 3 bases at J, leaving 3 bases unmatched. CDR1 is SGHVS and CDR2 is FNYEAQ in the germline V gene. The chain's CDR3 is CASSPGTGYNEQFF. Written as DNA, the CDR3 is TGTGCCAGCAGCCCTGGGACAGGCTACAATGAGCAGTTCTTC.

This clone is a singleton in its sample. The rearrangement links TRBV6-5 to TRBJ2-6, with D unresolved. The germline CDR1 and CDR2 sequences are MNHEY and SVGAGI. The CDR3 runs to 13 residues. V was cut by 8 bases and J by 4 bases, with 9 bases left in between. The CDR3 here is CASGWMGANVLTF. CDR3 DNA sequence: TGTGCCAGCGGTTGGATGGGGGCCAACGTCCTGACTTTC.

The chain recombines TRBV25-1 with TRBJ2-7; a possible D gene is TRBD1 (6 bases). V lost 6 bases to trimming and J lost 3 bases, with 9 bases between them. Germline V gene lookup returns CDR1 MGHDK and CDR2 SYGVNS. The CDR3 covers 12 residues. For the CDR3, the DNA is TGTGCCAGCAGAAAGGGGGTCTACGAGCAGTACTTC. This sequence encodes CASRKGVYEQYF.

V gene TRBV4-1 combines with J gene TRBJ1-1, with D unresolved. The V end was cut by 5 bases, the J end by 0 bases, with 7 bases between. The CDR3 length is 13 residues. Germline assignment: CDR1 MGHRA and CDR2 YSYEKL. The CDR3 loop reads CASSMILNTEAFF. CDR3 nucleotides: TGCGCCAGCAGCATGATCTTGAACACTGAAGCTTTCTTT.

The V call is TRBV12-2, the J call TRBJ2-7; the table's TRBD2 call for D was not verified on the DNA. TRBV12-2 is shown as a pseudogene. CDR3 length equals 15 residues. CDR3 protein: CASRLGTSVSYEQYF. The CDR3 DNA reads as TGTGCAAGTCGCTTAGGGACTAGCGTCTCCTACGAGCAGTACTTC.

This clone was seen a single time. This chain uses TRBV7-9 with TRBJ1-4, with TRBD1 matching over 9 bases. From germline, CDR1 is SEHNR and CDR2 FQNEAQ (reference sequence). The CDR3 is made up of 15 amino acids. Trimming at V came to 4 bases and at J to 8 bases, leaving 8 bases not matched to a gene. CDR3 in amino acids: CASSSGTGHREKLFF. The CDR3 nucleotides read TGTGCCAGCAGCTCAGGGACAGGGCATCGGGAAAAACTGTTTTTT.

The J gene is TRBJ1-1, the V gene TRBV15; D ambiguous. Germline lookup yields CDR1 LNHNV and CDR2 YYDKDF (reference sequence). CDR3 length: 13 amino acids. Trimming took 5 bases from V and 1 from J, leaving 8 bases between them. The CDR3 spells CATSPQENTEAFF. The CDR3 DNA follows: TGTGCCACCAGCCCCCAGGAGAACACTGAAGCTTTCTTT.

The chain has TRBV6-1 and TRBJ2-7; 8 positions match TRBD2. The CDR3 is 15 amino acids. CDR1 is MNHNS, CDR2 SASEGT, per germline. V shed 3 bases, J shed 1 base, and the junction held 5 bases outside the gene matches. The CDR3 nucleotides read TGTGCCAGCAGTGACAGCGGGAGCGTGTCCTACGAGCAGTACTTC. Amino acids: CASSDSGSVSYEQYF.

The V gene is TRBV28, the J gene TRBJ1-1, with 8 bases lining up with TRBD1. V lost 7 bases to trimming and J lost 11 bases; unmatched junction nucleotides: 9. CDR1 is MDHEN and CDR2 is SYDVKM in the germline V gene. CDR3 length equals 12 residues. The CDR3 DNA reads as TGTGCCAGCAATCCCCAGGGGGCGGGCGCTTTCTTT. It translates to CASNPQGAGAFF.

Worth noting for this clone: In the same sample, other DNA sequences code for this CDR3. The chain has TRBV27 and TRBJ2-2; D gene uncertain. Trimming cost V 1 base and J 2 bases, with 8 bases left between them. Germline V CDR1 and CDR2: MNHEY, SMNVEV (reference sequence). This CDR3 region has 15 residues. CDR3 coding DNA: TGTGCCAGCAGTTTATTGGGGTTAAACACCGGGGAGCTGTTTTTT. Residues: CASSLLGLNTGELFF.

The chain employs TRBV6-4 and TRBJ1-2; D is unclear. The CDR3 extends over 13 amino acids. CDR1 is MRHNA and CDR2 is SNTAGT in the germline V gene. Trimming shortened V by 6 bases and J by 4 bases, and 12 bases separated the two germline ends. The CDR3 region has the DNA TGTGCCAGCAGCCCAAGACATGGCTATGGCTACACCTTC. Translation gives CASSPRHGYGYTF.

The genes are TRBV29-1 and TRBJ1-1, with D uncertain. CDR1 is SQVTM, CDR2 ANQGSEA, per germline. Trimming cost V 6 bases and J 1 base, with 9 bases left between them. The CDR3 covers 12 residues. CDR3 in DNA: TGCAGCGTGCTTTTAGAGAACACTGAAGCTTTCTTT. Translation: CSVLLENTEAFF.

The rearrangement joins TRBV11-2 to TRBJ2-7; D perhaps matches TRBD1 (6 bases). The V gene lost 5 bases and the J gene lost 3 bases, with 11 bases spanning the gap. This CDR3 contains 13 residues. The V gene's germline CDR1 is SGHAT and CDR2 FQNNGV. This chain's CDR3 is CASSIRTDYEQYF. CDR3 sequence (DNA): TGTGCCAGCAGCATACGGACAGACTACGAGCAGTACTTC.

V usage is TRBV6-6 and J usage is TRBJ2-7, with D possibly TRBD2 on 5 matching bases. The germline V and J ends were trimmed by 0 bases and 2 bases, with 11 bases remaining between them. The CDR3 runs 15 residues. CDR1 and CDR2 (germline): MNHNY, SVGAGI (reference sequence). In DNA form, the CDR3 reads TGTGCCAGCAGTTACTCTGAGGGCCCGACCTACGAGCAGTACTTC. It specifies CASSYSEGPTYEQYF.

The CDR3 DNA is TGTGCCAGCAGCCAGTACAGGGCTCAAGAGACCCAGTACTTC. This encodes CASSQYRAQETQYF. V is TRBV7-8 and J is TRBJ2-5; tentative D call: TRBD1 (6 bases). The germline V gene has CDR1 SGHVS and CDR2 FQNEAQ. There are 14 residues in the CDR3. V was clipped by 5 bases and J by 2 bases, with 12 bases between them.

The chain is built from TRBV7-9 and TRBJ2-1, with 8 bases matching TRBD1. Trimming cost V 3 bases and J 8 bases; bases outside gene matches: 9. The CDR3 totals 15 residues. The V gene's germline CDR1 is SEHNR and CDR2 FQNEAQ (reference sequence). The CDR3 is CASSLGTGDIDEQFF. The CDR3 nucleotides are TGTGCCAGCAGCTTGGGGACAGGAGACATCGATGAGCAGTTCTTC.

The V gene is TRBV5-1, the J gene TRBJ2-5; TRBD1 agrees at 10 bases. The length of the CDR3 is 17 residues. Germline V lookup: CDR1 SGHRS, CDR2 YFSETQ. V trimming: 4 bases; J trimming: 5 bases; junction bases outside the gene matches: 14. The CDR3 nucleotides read TGCGCCAGCAGCCAGACCTCCGACAGGGGGCTATTGGAGACCCAGTACTTC. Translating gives CASSQTSDRGLLETQYF.

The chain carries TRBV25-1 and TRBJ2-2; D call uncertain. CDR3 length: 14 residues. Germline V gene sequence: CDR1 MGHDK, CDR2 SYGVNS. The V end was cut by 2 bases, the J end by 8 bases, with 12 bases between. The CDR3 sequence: CASSERSPSGELFF. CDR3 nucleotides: TGTGCCAGCAGTGAAAGATCCCCCTCAGGGGAGCTGTTTTTT. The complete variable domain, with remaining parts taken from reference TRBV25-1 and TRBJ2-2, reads EADIYQTPRYLVIGTGKKITLECSQTMGHDKMYWYQQDPGMELHLIHYSYGVNSTEKGDLSSESTVSRIRTEHFPLTLESARPSHTSQYLCASSERSPSGELFFGEGSRLTVL.

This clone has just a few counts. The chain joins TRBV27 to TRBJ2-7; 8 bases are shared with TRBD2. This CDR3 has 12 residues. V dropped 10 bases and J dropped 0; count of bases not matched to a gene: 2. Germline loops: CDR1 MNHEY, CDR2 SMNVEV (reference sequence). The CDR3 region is CATGGNSYEQYF. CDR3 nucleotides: TGTGCCACGGGAGGGAACTCCTACGAGCAGTACTTC.

DNA for the CDR3: TGTGCCAGCAGCGGACTGGGGGATCAGCCCCAGCATTTT. It yields the protein CASSGLGDQPQHF. The J gene is TRBJ1-5, the V gene TRBV27; tentatively, D is TRBD1 (5 bases). The CDR3 sequence is 13 residues long. Trimming shortened V by 6 bases and J by 5 bases, and 11 bases separated the two germline ends. The V gene's germline CDR1 is MNHEY and CDR2 SMNVEV (reference sequence).

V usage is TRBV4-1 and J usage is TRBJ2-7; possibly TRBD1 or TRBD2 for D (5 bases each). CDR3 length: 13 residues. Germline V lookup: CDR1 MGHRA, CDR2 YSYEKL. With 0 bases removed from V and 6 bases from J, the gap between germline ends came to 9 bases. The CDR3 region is CASSQDSGAEQYF. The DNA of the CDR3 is TGCGCCAGCAGCCAAGATTCCGGGGCCGAGCAGTACTTC.

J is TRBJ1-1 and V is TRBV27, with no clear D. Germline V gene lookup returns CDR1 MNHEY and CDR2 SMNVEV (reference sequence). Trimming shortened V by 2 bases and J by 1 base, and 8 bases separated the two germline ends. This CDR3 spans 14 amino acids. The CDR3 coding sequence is TGTGCCAGCAGTTTAAACGGATGGAACACTGAAGCTTTCTTT. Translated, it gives CASSLNGWNTEAFF.

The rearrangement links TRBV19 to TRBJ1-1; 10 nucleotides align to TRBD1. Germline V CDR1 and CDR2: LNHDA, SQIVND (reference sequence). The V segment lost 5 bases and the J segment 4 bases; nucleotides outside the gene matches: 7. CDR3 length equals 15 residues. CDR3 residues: CASSSPTGGSTEAFF. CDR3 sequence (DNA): TGTGCCAGTAGTTCCCCGACAGGGGGCTCCACTGAAGCTTTCTTT.

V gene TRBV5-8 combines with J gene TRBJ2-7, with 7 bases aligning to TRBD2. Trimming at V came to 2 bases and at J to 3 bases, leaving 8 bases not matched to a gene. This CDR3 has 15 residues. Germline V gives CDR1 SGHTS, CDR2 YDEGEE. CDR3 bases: TGTGCCAGCAGCTTTGGGGGGGGAGAGAACTACGAGCAGTACTTC. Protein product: CASSFGGGENYEQYF.

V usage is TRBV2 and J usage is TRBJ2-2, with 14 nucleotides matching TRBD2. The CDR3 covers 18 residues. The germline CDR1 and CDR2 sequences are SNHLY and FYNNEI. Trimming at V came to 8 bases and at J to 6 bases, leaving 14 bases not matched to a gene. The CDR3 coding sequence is TGTGCCAGCGGGACTAGCGGGAGTTATTATCAGGGGTCCGGGGAGCTGTTTTTT. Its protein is CASGTSGSYYQGSGELFF.

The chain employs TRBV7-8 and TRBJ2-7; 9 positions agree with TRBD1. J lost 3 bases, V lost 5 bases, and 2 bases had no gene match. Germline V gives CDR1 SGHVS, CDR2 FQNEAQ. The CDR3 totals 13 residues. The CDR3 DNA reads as TGTGCCAGCAGCAACAGGGGGCACTACGAGCAGTACTTC. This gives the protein CASSNRGHYEQYF.

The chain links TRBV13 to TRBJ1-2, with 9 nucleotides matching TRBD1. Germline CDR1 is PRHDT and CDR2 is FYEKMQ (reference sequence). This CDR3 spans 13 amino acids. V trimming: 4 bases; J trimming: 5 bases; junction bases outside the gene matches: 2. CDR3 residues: CASSSGQGYGYTF. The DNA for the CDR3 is TGTGCCAGCAGCTCCGGACAGGGGTATGGCTACACCTTC.

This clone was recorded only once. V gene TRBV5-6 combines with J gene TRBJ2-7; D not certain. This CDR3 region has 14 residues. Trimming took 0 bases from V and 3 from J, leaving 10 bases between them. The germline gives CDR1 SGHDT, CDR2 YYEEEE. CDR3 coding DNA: TGTGCCAGCAGCTTGGGCAACAGTAACTACGAGCAGTACTTC. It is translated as CASSLGNSNYEQYF. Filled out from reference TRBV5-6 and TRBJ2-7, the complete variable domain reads DAGVTQSPTHLIKTRGQQVTLRCSPKSGHDTVSWYQQALGQGPQFIFQYYEEEERQRGNFPDRFSGHQFPNYSSELNVNALLLGDSALYLCASSLGNSNYEQYFGPGTRLTVT.

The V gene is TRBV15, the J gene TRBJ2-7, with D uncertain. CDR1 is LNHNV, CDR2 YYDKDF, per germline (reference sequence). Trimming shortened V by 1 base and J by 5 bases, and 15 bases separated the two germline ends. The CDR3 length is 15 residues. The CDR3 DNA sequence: TGTGCCACCAGCAGAGGAACGAAGGTTCGTAACGAGCAGTACTTC. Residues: CATSRGTKVRNEQYF.

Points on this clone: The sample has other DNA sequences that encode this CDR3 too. CDR3 in amino acids: CAWSVLGNEQFF. CDR3 sequence (DNA): TGTGCCTGGAGTGTACTTGGCAATGAGCAGTTCTTC. This chain uses TRBV30 with TRBJ2-1; D is unclear. The CDR3 is made up of 12 amino acids. V lost 0 bases and J lost 6, with 6 bases in between. Looked up from germline, CDR1 is GTSNPN and CDR2 is SVGIG (reference sequence).